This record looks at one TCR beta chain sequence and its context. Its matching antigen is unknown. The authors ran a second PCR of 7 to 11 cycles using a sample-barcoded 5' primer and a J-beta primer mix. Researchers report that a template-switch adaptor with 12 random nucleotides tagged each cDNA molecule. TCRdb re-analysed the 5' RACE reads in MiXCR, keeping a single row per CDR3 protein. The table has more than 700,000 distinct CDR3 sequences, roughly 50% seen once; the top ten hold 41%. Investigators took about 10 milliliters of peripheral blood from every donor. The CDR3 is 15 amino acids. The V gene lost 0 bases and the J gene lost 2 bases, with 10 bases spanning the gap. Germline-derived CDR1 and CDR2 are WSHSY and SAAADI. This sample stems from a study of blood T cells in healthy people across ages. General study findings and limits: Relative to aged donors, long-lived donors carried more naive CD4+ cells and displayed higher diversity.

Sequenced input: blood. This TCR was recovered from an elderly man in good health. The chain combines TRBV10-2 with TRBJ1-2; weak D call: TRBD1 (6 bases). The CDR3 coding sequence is TGCGCCAGCAGTGAGTCGGGACAACACAACTATGGCTACACCTTC. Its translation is CASSESGQHNYGYTF.